Listed here is a single T cell receptor beta chain. The target antigen is unknown. Measured with immunoSEQ multiplex PCR; TCRdb has only the in-frame clones, and not every one. The top ten hold roughly 5% of the sample, which has around 60,000 clones, roughly 91% seen once. The data originate from a study of PD-1 blockade in classical Hodgkin lymphoma. Study in general: Patients were infused with nivolumab 3 mg/kg every 2 weeks.

Each and every patient relapsed after autologous stem cell transplantation, and patients got differing brentuximab vedotin exposure. The best responses consisted of complete response, partial response or progressive disease. Overall study findings and caveats: Initiation of nivolumab under 1 year after ASCT led to exclusion of patients. Newly diagnosed patients had diversity similar to the baseline diversity of complete responders.

V was pared by 6 bases and J by 0 bases, with 6 bases between. Germline-derived CDR1 and CDR2 are MRHNA and SNTAGT. This CDR3 region has 12 residues. The source is a human donor with classical Hodgkin lymphoma. Source: peripheral blood mononuclear cells (PBMCs), taken before the second cycle of nivolumab. The chain recombines TRBV6-4 with TRBJ2-7; D ambiguous. The DNA of the CDR3 is TGTGCCAGCAGCCCGAGCTCCTACGAGCAGTACTTC. Translation gives CASSPSSYEQYF.